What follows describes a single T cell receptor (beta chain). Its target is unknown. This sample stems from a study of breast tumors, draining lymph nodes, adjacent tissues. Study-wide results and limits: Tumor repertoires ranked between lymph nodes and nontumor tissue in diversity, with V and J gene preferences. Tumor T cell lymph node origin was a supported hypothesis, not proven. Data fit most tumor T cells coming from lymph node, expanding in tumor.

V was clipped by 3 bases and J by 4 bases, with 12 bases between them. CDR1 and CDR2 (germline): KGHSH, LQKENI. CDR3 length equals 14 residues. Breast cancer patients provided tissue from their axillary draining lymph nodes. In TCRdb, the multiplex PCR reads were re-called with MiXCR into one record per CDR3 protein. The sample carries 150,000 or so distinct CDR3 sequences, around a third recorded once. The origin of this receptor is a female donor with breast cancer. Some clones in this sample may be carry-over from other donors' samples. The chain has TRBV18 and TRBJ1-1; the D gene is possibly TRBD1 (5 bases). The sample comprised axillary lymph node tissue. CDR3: CASSPNTGGTEAFF. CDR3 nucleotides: TGTGCCAGCTCACCGAATACAGGCGGCACTGAAGCTTTCTTT.